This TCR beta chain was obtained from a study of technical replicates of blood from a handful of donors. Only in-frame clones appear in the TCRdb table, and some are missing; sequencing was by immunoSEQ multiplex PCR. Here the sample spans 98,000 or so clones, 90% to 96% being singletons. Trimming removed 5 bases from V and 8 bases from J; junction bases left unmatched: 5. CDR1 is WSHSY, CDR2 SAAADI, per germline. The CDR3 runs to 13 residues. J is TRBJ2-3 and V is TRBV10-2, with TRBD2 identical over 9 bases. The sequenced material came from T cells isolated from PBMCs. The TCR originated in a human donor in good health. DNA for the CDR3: TGCGCCAGCAGTCCGGGCGGGAGGGCTACGCAGTATTTT. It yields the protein CASSPGGRATQYF.